Presented here are 16 T cell receptor beta chains from one specimen sequenced in a study of early T cells in non-severe SARS-CoV-2 infection. TCRdb analysed the 5' RACE reads with MiXCR anew, one entry per CDR3 protein. The sample holds about 69,000 distinct CDR3 sequences, 8.5% to 10% seen once. Material: whole blood. The receptor source for this set is an adult who was a healthcare worker with PCR-confirmed SARS-CoV-2 infection or an uninfected control (not recorded which).

This clonotype was seen many times. This rearrangement joins TRBV29-1 to TRBJ1-1, with 12 bases that match TRBD1. This CDR3 has 15 amino acids. With V trimmed by 6 bases and J by 5 bases, 10 bases remained unmatched. Looked up from germline, CDR1 is SQVTM and CDR2 is ANQGSEA. CDR3 coding DNA: TGCAGCGTAGACCGGGACAGGGGGCTTGGAACTGAAGCTTTCTTT. Translating it yields CSVDRDRGLGTEAFF.

This clonotype was found a few times. The chain is built from TRBV18 and TRBJ2-1; D is possibly TRBD1 or TRBD2 (5 bases each). This CDR3 comprises 15 residues. The V end lost 6 bases, the J end lost 0 bases, and 12 bases lay between the germline ends. Germline V lookup: CDR1 KGHSH, CDR2 LQKENI. CDR3 nucleotides: TGTGCCAGCTCCCGCAGGGAGAGCTCCTACAATGAGCAGTTCTTC. As protein: CASSRRESSYNEQFF.

This clonotype was recorded a few times. This chain uses TRBV11-2 with TRBJ1-2; D not resolved. This CDR3 region has 14 residues. Per germline, CDR1 SGHAT and CDR2 FQNNGV. V dropped 5 bases and J dropped 8 bases, with 18 bases sitting between them. CDR3 amino acids: CASSPLPTSRGYTF. Written as DNA, the CDR3 is TGTGCCAGCAGCCCCCTCCCGACATCTAGGGGCTACACCTTC.

This clonotype was detected many times. The V call is TRBV5-5, the J call TRBJ2-7, with 7 positions matching TRBD1. The CDR3 has 15 amino acids. Trimming cost V 4 bases and J 2 bases; bases outside gene matches: 9. The germline gives CDR1 SGHKS, CDR2 YYEKEE (reference sequence). CDR3 protein: CASSVGTANPYEQYF. In nucleotides, the CDR3 is TGTGCCAGCAGCGTTGGGACAGCGAATCCCTACGAGCAGTACTTC.

Ten or more counts support this clonotype. The V call is TRBV19, the J call TRBJ1-5; D is uncertain. The germline V gene has CDR1 LNHDA and CDR2 SQIVND (reference sequence). The CDR3 spans 12 residues. V lost 7 bases, J lost 7 bases, and 11 bases lay in between. The CDR3 is CASKSGGQPQHF. DNA for the CDR3: TGTGCCAGTAAATCGGGAGGACAGCCCCAGCATTTT.

This clonotype was observed at least ten times. The chain recombines TRBV20-1 with TRBJ2-3; possibly TRBD1 for D (6 bases). With 5 bases removed from V and 2 bases from J, the gap between germline ends came to 14 bases. This CDR3 spans 14 amino acids. Germline values: CDR1 DFQATT, CDR2 SNEGSKA (reference sequence). The CDR3 loop is CSAHRDTITDTQYF. CDR3 nucleotide sequence: TGCAGTGCTCACAGGGATACCATCACAGATACGCAGTATTTT.

In its sample, this clonotype was seen a few times. This sequence joins TRBV4-3 and TRBJ2-7; 8 positions match TRBD1. CDR1 and CDR2 from the germline V gene are LGHNA and YSLEER. The CDR3 loop spans 15 amino acids. The J segment lost 6 bases and the V segment lost 0 bases, leaving 7 bases of the junction unmatched. The CDR3 is CASSQDFDRGVEQYF. The DNA for the CDR3 is TGCGCCAGCAGCCAAGATTTCGACAGGGGAGTCGAGCAGTACTTC.

This chain joins TRBV20-1 and TRBJ2-1, with 8 bases aligning to TRBD2. CDR1 and CDR2 from the germline V gene are DFQATT and SNEGSKA (reference sequence). CDR3 size: 13 residues. The V segment lost 5 bases and the J segment 5 bases; nucleotides outside the gene matches: 5. Here the CDR3 reads CSASIAGNNEQFF. The DNA of the CDR3 is TGCAGTGCTTCTATAGCGGGGAACAATGAGCAGTTCTTC.

This clonotype has just a few counts. A much larger clone sits a single nucleotide away, making a read error possible. The rearrangement links TRBV6-2 or TRBV6-3 to TRBJ1-5; D is unresolved. The ends were cut back, 3 bases at V and 6 bases at J, with 6 bases in the middle. This CDR3 comprises 12 residues. The germline V gene has CDR1 MNHEY and CDR2 SVGEGT. The CDR3 sequence is CASSYRPQPQHF. As DNA, the CDR3 is TGTGCCAGCAGTTATCGCCCTCAGCCCCAGCATTTT.

This clonotype was seen at least ten times. This chain uses TRBV2 with TRBJ2-5, with TRBD2 identical over 13 bases. This CDR3 contains 15 residues. Germline V gene sequence: CDR1 SNHLY, CDR2 FYNNEI. V was pared by 7 bases and J by 4 bases, with 6 bases of the junction left unmatched. Here the CDR3 DNA reads TGTGCCAGCACGGGGACTAGCGGGATCCCAGAGACCCAGTACTTC. It is translated as CASTGTSGIPETQYF.

This clonotype came up many times. V is TRBV11-2 and J is TRBJ2-7, with TRBD1 matching 8 bases. The CDR3 has 14 residues. Germline assignment: CDR1 SGHAT and CDR2 FQNNGV. J lost 2 bases, V lost 5 bases, and 5 bases had no gene match. The DNA of the CDR3 is TGTGCCAGCAGCGAAGAACAGGGGGCCTACGAGCAGTACTTC. This encodes CASSEEQGAYEQYF.

The chain combines TRBV29-1 with TRBJ2-3; TRBD1 matches 8 bases. Germline loops: CDR1 SQVTM, CDR2 ANQGSEA. CDR3 length: 14 residues. The V segment lost 4 bases and the J segment 3 bases; nucleotides outside the gene matches: 6. The CDR3 sequence: CSVAQTGATDTQYF. The CDR3 nucleotides are TGCAGCGTTGCCCAGACAGGGGCGACAGATACGCAGTATTTT.

This clonotype was picked up a small number of times. This chain uses TRBV29-1 with TRBJ2-5, with D possibly being TRBD2 (6 bases). CDR1 and CDR2 (germline): SQVTM, ANQGSEA. The CDR3 covers 14 residues. V was shortened by 5 bases and J by 1 base, with 14 bases between the two germline ends. The CDR3 loop is CSVLGGNLQETQYF. Written as DNA, the CDR3 is TGCAGCGTTCTGGGAGGTAATCTCCAAGAGACCCAGTACTTC.

The chain carries TRBV6-2 or TRBV6-3 and TRBJ2-7, with D unresolved. The CDR3 totals 13 residues. The V gene lost 0 bases and the J gene lost 6 bases, with 9 bases spanning the gap. CDR1 and CDR2 from the germline V gene are MNHEY and SVGEGT. CDR3 nucleotides: TGTGCCAGCAGTTACTCGGTCCCTCTCGAGCAGTACTTC. It translates to CASSYSVPLEQYF.

This clonotype came up many times. The rearrangement joins TRBV20-1 to TRBJ2-3; no clear D gene. V was pared by 5 bases and J by 3 bases, with 18 bases between. The CDR3 totals 15 residues. The V gene's germline CDR1 is DFQATT and CDR2 SNEGSKA (reference sequence). For the CDR3, the DNA is TGCAGTGCTCGACCCCAAAGGGTTGCGACAGATACGCAGTATTTT. Amino acid sequence: CSARPQRVATDTQYF.

This clonotype was found many times. This sequence joins TRBV21-1 and TRBJ1-2. TRBV21-1 is labeled a pseudogene. The CDR3 runs 14 residues. The CDR3 sequence: CASSTLSVVDGYTF. Here the CDR3 DNA reads TGTGCCAGCAGCACGCTTAGTGTGGTGGATGGCTACACCTTC.